The present T cell receptor beta chain was sequenced within a study of CD8+ T cells in alopecia areata. CDR1 is MNHEY and CDR2 is SVGAGI in the germline V gene. The CDR3 has 13 residues. J lost 2 bases, V lost 5 bases, and 2 bases had no gene match. Sequencing templates came from extracted RNA that was reverse transcribed into cDNA. Sequenced by immunoSEQ multiplex PCR; TCRdb stores in-frame clones only, minus some. The data hold more than 200,000 clones, with roughly 69% observed a single time. The source is a human donor with alopecia areata. Sequencing used CD4+ T cells sorted from blood, obtained at week 0. This rearrangement joins TRBV6-5 to TRBJ2-5, with 7 bases that match TRBD1. The CDR3 reads CASSKQGQETQYF. The CDR3 coding sequence is TGTGCCAGCAGTAAACAGGGGCAAGAGACCCAGTACTTC.